The 16 T cell receptor beta chains reported below all come from one sample, sequenced in a study of breast tumors, draining lymph nodes, adjacent tissues. TCRdb analysed the multiplex PCR reads with MiXCR anew, one entry per CDR3 protein. The profile shows 65,000 to 80,000 distinct CDR3 sequences, roughly a fifth of them singletons. Samples came from axillary lymph nodes draining the breast cancer. Sequenced sample: axillary lymph node tissue. These receptors came from a female donor with breast cancer. Some clones in this sample may be carry-over from other donors' samples.

Many counts were recorded for this clonotype. The rearrangement uses TRBV9 and TRBJ2-7, with D possibly being TRBD2 (5 bases). Germline loops: CDR1 SGDLS, CDR2 YYNGEE. This CDR3 is built from 14 residues. V was trimmed by 4 bases and J by 3 bases, leaving 14 bases between them. The CDR3 DNA sequence: TGTGCCAGCAGCCCTCTCCCCGGGGACTACGAGCAGTACTTC. Protein product: CASSPLPGDYEQYF.

At least ten counts were recorded for this clonotype. A read error may be the cause here, since a much bigger clone is one base away. The chain combines TRBV7-2 with TRBJ2-7; TRBD2 aligns across 15 bases. The CDR3 loop spans 15 amino acids. Trimming removed 7 bases from V and 2 bases from J; junction bases left unmatched: 3. CDR1 is SGHTA, CDR2 FQGNSA, per germline. The CDR3 region is CASNWTSGRAYEQYF. Here the CDR3 DNA reads TGTGCCAGCAACTGGACTAGCGGGAGGGCCTACGAGCAGTACTTC.

In this sample, this clonotype turned up many times. This chain links TRBV4-3 with TRBJ1-3; no reliable D call. The germline V gene encodes CDR1 LGHNA and CDR2 YSLEER. V shed 4 bases and J shed 5 bases, with 15 bases lying between them. This CDR3 has 15 amino acids. CDR3 coding DNA: TGCGCCAGCAGCCCGGGTGCAGAAAGGAGAAACACCATATATTTT. Residues: CASSPGAERRNTIYF.

This clonotype has at least ten counts. The rearrangement uses TRBV19 and TRBJ2-7; D gene uncertain. The CDR3 consists of 14 residues. With 0 bases removed from V and 4 bases from J, the gap between germline ends came to 10 bases. Germline CDR1 and CDR2: LNHDA and SQIVND (reference sequence). This CDR3 is CASSIDIAEYEQYF. CDR3 bases: TGTGCCAGTAGTATAGATATCGCCGAATACGAGCAGTACTTC. The full variable domain, in which reference TRBV19 and TRBJ2-7 provide the parts outside the CDR3, is DGGITQSPKYLFRKEGQNVTLSCEQNLNHDAMYWYRQDPGQGLRLIYYSQIVNDFQKGDIAEGYSVSREKKESFPLTVTSAQKNPTAFYLCASSIDIAEYEQYFGPGTRLTVT.

This clonotype turned up a few times. CDR3 coding DNA: TGTGCCAGCAGCTTGGGGCCGGGACACGGACCCGAGACCCAGTACTTC. Its protein is CASSLGPGHGPETQYF. The gene calls are TRBV5-4 and TRBJ2-5; TRBD1 might be the D (6 bases). V lost 0 bases and J lost 5, with 17 bases in between. Germline CDR1 and CDR2: SGHNT and YYREEE (reference sequence). The CDR3 runs to 16 residues.

In this sample, this clonotype turned up many times. The CDR3 DNA is TGTGCCAGCAGCTTAGCATCGGTCACAGGCCGTCGGGAGACCCAGTACTTC. It translates to CASSLASVTGRRETQYF. This chain links TRBV7-9 with TRBJ2-5; D might be TRBD1 (5 bases). Per the germline V gene, CDR1 is SEHNR and CDR2 is FQNEAQ (reference sequence). The CDR3 is made up of 17 amino acids. V was shortened by 0 bases and J by 5 bases, with 19 bases between the two germline ends.

CDR3 bases: TGCGCCAGCAGCCGTAGCTCTGGGGCCAACGTCCTGACTTTC. Protein: CASSRSSGANVLTF. This chain joins TRBV5-1 and TRBJ2-6; D ambiguous. The germline V gene encodes CDR1 SGHRS and CDR2 YFSETQ. This CDR3 is built from 14 residues. V lost 4 bases to trimming and J lost 0 bases, with 5 bases between them.

Of note for this clonotype: A much more abundant neighbour one base away suggests this may be a read error. The V gene is TRBV6-5, the J gene TRBJ2-1; D is tentatively TRBD1 or TRBD2 (6 bases each). The germline V gene encodes CDR1 MNHEY and CDR2 SVGAGI. This CDR3 has 15 amino acids. The CDR3 sequence is CASSEPGGAYDEQFF. The DNA for the CDR3 is TGTGCCAGCAGTGAACCCGGGGGCGCCTACGATGAGCAGTTCTTC.

This clonotype was seen at least ten times. The chain has TRBV24-1 and TRBJ2-1, with 11 nucleotides matching TRBD2. The CDR3 sequence is 14 residues long. V was pared by 4 bases and J by 10 bases, with 5 bases of the junction left unmatched. CDR1 KGHDR and CDR2 SFDVKD come from the germline V gene. This CDR3 is CATSDPRTSGEQFF. The CDR3 region has the DNA TGTGCCACCAGTGACCCCAGGACTAGCGGGGAGCAGTTCTTC.

V gene TRBV9 combines with J gene TRBJ2-4, with D hard to call. The CDR3 loop spans 12 amino acids. Trimming stripped 3 bases from V and 6 bases from J, with 7 bases between. Germline CDR1 reads SGDLS; CDR2 reads YYNGEE. DNA for the CDR3: TGTGCCAGCAGCGACCGAGGAAACATTCAGTACTTC. Its translation: CASSDRGNIQYF.

This clonotype was detected many times. This chain uses TRBV7-9 with TRBJ2-3; D gene uncertain. The V end lost 5 bases, the J end lost 11 bases, and 17 bases lay between the germline ends. This CDR3 comprises 13 residues. The germline gives CDR1 SEHNR, CDR2 FQNEAQ (reference sequence). The CDR3 nucleotides are TGTGCCAGCAGCCTCAGAACCGCCCGCGGGCAGTATTTT. Translation: CASSLRTARGQYF.

Only a few counts were recorded for this clonotype. The rearrangement uses TRBV18 and TRBJ2-7, with no clear D. Germline CDR1 and CDR2: KGHSH and LQKENI. V lost 6 bases and J lost 4, with 7 bases in between. CDR3 length: 11 residues. CDR3 loop: CASSDEYEQYF. DNA for the CDR3: TGTGCCAGCTCTGATGAATACGAGCAGTACTTC.

The chain recombines TRBV28 with TRBJ1-2; D is perhaps TRBD1 (5 bases). The CDR3 extends over 17 amino acids. V was shortened by 2 bases and J by 8 bases, with 24 bases between the two germline ends. Germline V gives CDR1 MDHEN, CDR2 SYDVKM. CDR3 protein: CASSLQGLGERLGGYTF. DNA of the CDR3: TGTGCCAGCAGTTTACAGGGACTAGGGGAGAGGCTAGGAGGCTACACCTTC.

This clonotype was counted many times. This sequence joins TRBV6-5 and TRBJ1-5; D unclear. The CDR3 totals 13 residues. Germline V gene data show CDR1 as MNHEY and CDR2 as SVGAGI. The ends were cut back, 8 bases at V and 2 bases at J, with 10 bases in the middle. Written as DNA, the CDR3 is TGTGCCAGCGCCCGGGAGGGCAATCAGCCCCAGCATTTT. Translated: CASAREGNQPQHF.

In the case of this clonotype: A much larger clone is a single base away; this may be a read error. The V call is TRBV20-1, the J call TRBJ2-3; 7 nucleotides line up with TRBD1. CDR1 and CDR2 (germline): DFQATT, SNEGSKA (reference sequence). There are 13 residues in the CDR3. Unmatched junction bases numbered 4, after V lost 5 bases and J lost 2 bases. The CDR3 is CSAVGQLTDTQYF. CDR3 coding DNA: TGCAGTGCTGTGGGACAGCTCACAGATACGCAGTATTTT.

On this clonotype: This may come from a read error, since a much larger clone is one base off. V gene TRBV6-5 combines with J gene TRBJ2-2; possibly TRBD1 or TRBD2 for D (5 bases each). The CDR3 is 17 amino acids. The V gene's germline CDR1 is MNHEY and CDR2 SVGAGI. Trimming cost V 4 bases and J 0 bases, with 15 bases left between them. The CDR3 coding sequence is TGTGCCAGCAGTTTCGGTACGGGACCCACGAACACCGGGGAGCTGTTTTTT. Amino acid sequence: CASSFGTGPTNTGELFF.